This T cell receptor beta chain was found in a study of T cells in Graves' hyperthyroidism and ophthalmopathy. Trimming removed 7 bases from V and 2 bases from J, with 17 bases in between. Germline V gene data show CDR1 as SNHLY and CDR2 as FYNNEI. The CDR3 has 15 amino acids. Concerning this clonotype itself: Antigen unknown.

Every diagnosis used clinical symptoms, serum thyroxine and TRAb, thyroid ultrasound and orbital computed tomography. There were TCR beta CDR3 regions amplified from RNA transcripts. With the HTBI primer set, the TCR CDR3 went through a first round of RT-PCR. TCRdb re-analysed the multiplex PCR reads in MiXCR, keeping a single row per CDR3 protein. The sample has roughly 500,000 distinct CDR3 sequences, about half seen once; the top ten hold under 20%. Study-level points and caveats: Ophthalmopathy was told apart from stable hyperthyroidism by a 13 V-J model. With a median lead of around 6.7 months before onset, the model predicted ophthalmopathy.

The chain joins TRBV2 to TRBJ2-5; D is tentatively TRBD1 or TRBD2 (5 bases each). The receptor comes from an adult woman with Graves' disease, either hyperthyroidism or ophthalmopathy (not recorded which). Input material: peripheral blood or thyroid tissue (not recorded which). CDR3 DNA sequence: TGTGCCAGCAACGTTGAGGGGTTGGTTCAAGAGACCCAGTACTTC. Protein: CASNVEGLVQETQYF. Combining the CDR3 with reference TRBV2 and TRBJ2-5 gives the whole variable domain EPEVTQTPSHQVTQMGQEVILRCVPISNHLYFYWYRQILGQKVEFLVSFYNNEISEKSEIFDDQFSVERPDGSNFTLKIRSTKLEDSAMYFCASNVEGLVQETQYFGPGTRLLVL.